This entry features one T cell receptor (beta chain) sequence. In the original analysis: Cell counts per sample came from amplifying reference gene primers. This table comes from immunoSEQ multiplex PCR, and its TCRdb copy is limited to in-frame clones, with some not included. Clone size and the V and J calls come from that table; the DNA yielded D and trimming. The sample gives about 68,000 clones, approximately 91% of which show up once; 2% to 3% is in the top ten. This record comes from a study of blood T cell repertoires in COVID-19. Study information: Sources were T cells, B-cell-depleted T cells, or PBMCs; the material itself was cDNA or gDNA.

One Seattle source followed patients from active infection through their disease course. Germline loops: CDR1 SQVTM, CDR2 ANQGSEA. The CDR3 is 13 amino acids. J lost 6 bases, V lost 8 bases, and 10 bases had no gene match. The sequenced sample consisted of peripheral blood. The sequence derives from a man between 50 and 59 years old with COVID-19, enrolled during active disease. V is TRBV29-1 and J is TRBJ1-2, with 9 bases matching TRBD1. This chain's CDR3 is CSTPGQGTDGYTF. The CDR3 bases are TGCAGCACCCCCGGACAGGGGACTGATGGCTACACCTTC.